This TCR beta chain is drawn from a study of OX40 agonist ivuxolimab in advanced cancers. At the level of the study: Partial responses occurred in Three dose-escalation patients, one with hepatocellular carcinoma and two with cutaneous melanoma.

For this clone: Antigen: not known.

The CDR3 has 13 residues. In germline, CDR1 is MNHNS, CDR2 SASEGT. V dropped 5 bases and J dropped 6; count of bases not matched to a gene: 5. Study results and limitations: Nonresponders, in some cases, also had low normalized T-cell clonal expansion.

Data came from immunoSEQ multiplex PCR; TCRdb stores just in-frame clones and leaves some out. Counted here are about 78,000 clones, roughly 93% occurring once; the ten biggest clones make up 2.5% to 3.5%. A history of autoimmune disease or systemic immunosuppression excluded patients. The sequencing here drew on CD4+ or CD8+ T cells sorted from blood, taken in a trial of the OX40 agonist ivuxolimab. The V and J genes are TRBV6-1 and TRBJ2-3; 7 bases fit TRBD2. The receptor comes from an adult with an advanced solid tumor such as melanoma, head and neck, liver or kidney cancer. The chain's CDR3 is CASSRREGDTQYF. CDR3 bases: TGTGCCAGCAGTCGGAGGGAGGGGGATACGCAGTATTTT.